Below are 13 T cell receptor beta chains sequenced from a single sample in a study of cytomegalovirus exposure and HLA in healthy donors. Primers: 60 Vbeta forward and 13 Jbeta reverse. TCRdb keeps only in-frame clones here, not all; method: immunoSEQ multiplex PCR. Of tens of thousands of clones in the sample, approximately 72% were seen once. The sample consisted of PBMCs. The origin of the receptors is a woman aged 25 to 45 in good health and CMV-seronegative.

Only a few counts were recorded for this clone. The V gene is TRBV27, the J gene TRBJ2-7, with 9 bases fitting TRBD1. This CDR3 is 13 amino acids long. J lost 4 bases, V lost 5 bases, and 3 bases had no gene match. CDR1 and CDR2 (germline): MNHEY, SMNVEV (reference sequence). CDR3 amino acids: CASSLDRGYEQYF. In DNA form, the CDR3 reads TGTGCCAGCAGTCTTGACAGGGGGTACGAGCAGTACTTC.

V and J are TRBV7-7 and TRBJ2-2; 8 bases are shared with TRBD1. Germline V gene data show CDR1 as SSHAT and CDR2 as FNYEAQ (reference sequence). V lost 4 bases to trimming and J lost 0 bases; unmatched junction nucleotides: 4. The CDR3 is 16 residues long. This chain's CDR3 is CASSSTTGANTGELFF. Here the CDR3 DNA reads TGTGCCAGCAGCTCGACGACAGGGGCGAACACCGGGGAGCTGTTTTTT.

The rearrangement links TRBV7-2 to TRBJ2-3; 7 positions match TRBD1. The CDR3 consists of 13 residues. Unmatched junction bases numbered 8, after V lost 4 bases and J lost 10 bases. CDR1 is SGHTA, CDR2 FQGNSA, per germline. DNA for the CDR3: TGTGCCAGCAGCTCGTACGACAGGGAAGCGCAGTATTTT. It codes for CASSSYDREAQYF. The variable domain in full, completed from reference TRBV7-2 and TRBJ2-3, reads GAGVSQSPSNKVTEKGKDVELRCDPISGHTALYWYRQSLGQGLEFLIYFQGNSAPDKSGLPSDRFSAERTGGSVSTLTIQRTQQEDSAVYLCASSSYDREAQYFGPGTRLTVL.

V and J are TRBV4-2 and TRBJ2-1, with 9 bases fitting TRBD2. Germline CDR1 LGHNA, CDR2 YNFKEQ. The CDR3 is 14 amino acids. V shed 4 bases, J shed 7 bases, and the junction held 5 bases outside the gene matches. This CDR3 is CASSLGGGANEQFF. CDR3 sequence (DNA): TGTGCCAGCAGCCTAGGCGGGGGGGCAAATGAGCAGTTCTTC.

The J gene is TRBJ2-1, the V gene TRBV10-3, with 16 nucleotides matching TRBD2. Germline assignment: CDR1 ENHRY and CDR2 SYGVKD. The CDR3 length is 16 residues. Losses at the gene ends were 4 bases for V and 9 bases for J; bases not matched to a gene: 6. In DNA form, the CDR3 reads TGTGCCATCAGTGCCGGGACTAGCGGGGGGGTAGGTGAGCAGTTCTTC. Amino acids: CAISAGTSGGVGEQFF.

CDR3 amino acids: CASSQDRNTEAFF. The CDR3 DNA sequence: TGCGCCAGCAGCCAAGATAGGAACACTGAAGCTTTCTTT. The chain has TRBV4-1 and TRBJ1-1; no clear D. The germline gives CDR1 MGHRA, CDR2 YSYEKL. The CDR3 sequence is 13 residues long. V was pared by 0 bases and J by 1 base, with 3 bases between.

This chain links TRBV4-2 with TRBJ1-6, with 7 positions matching TRBD1. Germline CDR1 and CDR2: LGHNA and YNFKEQ. V trimming: 0 bases; J trimming: 7 bases; junction bases outside the gene matches: 6. The CDR3 runs 16 residues. The CDR3 loop is CASSQEGQRLNSPLHF. CDR3 DNA sequence: TGTGCCAGCAGCCAAGAGGGACAGCGCCTAAATTCACCCCTCCACTTT.

This clone is termed medium-sized (0.01 to 0.1%). V gene TRBV4-3 combines with J gene TRBJ2-1; 7 nucleotides align to TRBD1. From germline, CDR1 is LGHNA and CDR2 YSLEER. The CDR3 consists of 14 residues. With V trimmed by 1 base and J by 6 bases, 3 bases remained unmatched. The CDR3 DNA is TGCGCCAGCAGCCAAGGACAGGGTTTCAATGAGCAGTTCTTC. This encodes CASSQGQGFNEQFF.

V is TRBV25-1 and J is TRBJ2-7, with TRBD2 matching 10 bases. Per the germline V gene, CDR1 is MGHDK and CDR2 is SYGVNS. The CDR3 length is 15 residues. Trimming at V came to 2 bases and at J to 3 bases, leaving 4 bases not matched to a gene. The CDR3 sequence is CASSEGVAGGYEQYF. The CDR3 DNA is TGTGCCAGCAGTGAAGGGGTAGCGGGGGGCTACGAGCAGTACTTC.

In its sample, this clone was seen a few times. The rearrangement joins TRBV6-5 to TRBJ2-5; TRBD1 matches 8 bases. CDR1 and CDR2 from the germline V gene are MNHEY and SVGAGI. V lost 2 bases and J lost 11; bases outside the gene matches: 7. This CDR3 is built from 13 residues. The CDR3 DNA sequence: TGTGCCAGCAGTTACAGGGACAGGACTGAGCAGTACTTC. Its translation: CASSYRDRTEQYF.

This clone has a handful of counts. CDR3 bases: TGTGCCAGCAGCAAGGACAACAATGAAAAACTGTTTTTT. It codes for CASSKDNNEKLFF. This chain joins TRBV7-3 and TRBJ1-4; possible D gene TRBD1, 5 bases. With 5 bases removed from V and 5 bases from J, the gap between germline ends came to 9 bases. The CDR3 spans 13 residues. Germline CDR1 reads SGHTA; CDR2 reads FQGTGA.

The J gene is TRBJ2-1, the V gene TRBV30; 11 nucleotides agree with TRBD2. Germline V gene data show CDR1 as GTSNPN and CDR2 as SVGIG (reference sequence). The CDR3 consists of 13 residues. V trimming: 0 bases; J trimming: 14 bases; junction bases outside the gene matches: 6. The CDR3 spells CAWSVASGGTEFF. CDR3 nucleotides: TGTGCCTGGAGTGTAGCTAGCGGGGGGACGGAGTTCTTC.

The chain links TRBV2 to TRBJ1-1; D may be TRBD1 (6 bases). With 1 base removed from V and 5 bases from J, the gap between germline ends came to 11 bases. The CDR3 runs to 14 residues. Germline V CDR1 and CDR2: SNHLY, FYNNEI. Here the CDR3 DNA reads TGTGCCAGCAGTGAAGACCGGACAGCTACTGAAGCTTTCTTT. This encodes CASSEDRTATEAFF.